These T cell receptor beta chains were read from a single sample in a study of blood T cells in healthy people across ages. One entry per CDR3 protein results from TCRdb running MiXCR on the 5' RACE reads. Of around 400,000 distinct CDR3 sequences listed, about 52% were seen once; the top ten hold 45% to 65%. Material for sequencing was blood. These receptors were collected from a man between 60 and 75 years old in good health. The CDR3 runs from the conserved cysteine through the conserved F or W. D genes are given only for firm matches. Clone size is not always given. Where it is, it says once, few, many or a class for expanded clones.

size: few
V: TRBV20-1
D: NA
J: TRBJ2-7
DNA: TGCAGTGCTAGCAAAGGGATCAGGCACGAGCAGTACTTC
CDR3: CSASKGIRHEQYF

size: NA
V: TRBV4-1
D: TRBD2
J: TRBJ2-3
DNA: TGCGCCAGCAGCCGGGAGGGTACCACAGATACGCAGTATTTT
CDR3: CASSREGTTDTQYF

size: NA
V: TRBV20-1
D: NA
J: TRBJ1-6
DNA: TGCAGTGCTAACCGTCTTCGCGGCCCGATGGATTCACCCCTCCACTTT
CDR3: CSANRLRGPMDSPLHF

size: NA
V: TRBV7-8
D: NA
J: TRBJ2-1
DNA: TGTGCCAGCAGCTTCGGGGAGGGGGGAGACTACAATGAGCAGTTCTTC
CDR3: CASSFGEGGDYNEQFF

size: NA
V: TRBV25-1
D: NA
J: TRBJ1-5
DNA: TGTGCCAGCAGAAACAGCGGGGGCAATCAGCCCCAGCATTTT
CDR3: CASRNSGGNQPQHF

size: few
V: TRBV29-1
D: TRBD2
J: TRBJ2-1
DNA: TGCAGCGTGGGGACTAGCGGGGGTTACAATGAGCAGTTCTTC
CDR3: CSVGTSGGYNEQFF

size: many
V: TRBV6-5
D: TRBD2
J: TRBJ2-5
DNA: TGTGCCAGCAGGATTTTGGGACTAGCGGGAGCCGAGACCCAGTACTTC
CDR3: CASRILGLAGAETQYF

size: NA
V: TRBV7-9
D: TRBD2
J: TRBJ2-3
DNA: TGTGCCAGCAGCTTTACTAGCGGGGGGGGCACAGATACGCAGTATTTT
CDR3: CASSFTSGGGTDTQYF

size: NA
V: TRBV2
D: NA
J: TRBJ2-5
DNA: TGTGCCAGCACCACGGCAGGGGGGGCATCGGAGACCCAGTACTTC
CDR3: CASTTAGGASETQYF

size: NA
V: TRBV13
D: NA
J: TRBJ2-7
DNA: TGTGCCAGCAGCGCCTCAGGAGTTCGGCCCTACGAGCAGTACTTC
CDR3: CASSASGVRPYEQYF

size: NA
V: TRBV5-1
D: NA
J: TRBJ2-1
DNA: TGCGCCAGCTTCGAGACAGGATACAATGAGCAGTTCTTC
CDR3: CASFETGYNEQFF

size: many
V: TRBV11-2
D: TRBD2
J: TRBJ2-3
DNA: TGTGCCAGCAGCTTAGGTTGGGCGGGGGGCACAGATACGCAGTATTTT
CDR3: CASSLGWAGGTDTQYF

size: NA
V: TRBV10-3
D: NA
J: TRBJ1-1
DNA: TGTGCCATCAGTGAGTCGATGGGGCTAGGGAACACTGAAGCTTTCTTT
CDR3: CAISESMGLGNTEAFF

size: NA
V: TRBV7-9
D: TRBD2
J: TRBJ2-7
DNA: TGTGCCAGCAGCCCCCTCGGAGCGGGAGGGCACAATGAGCAGTACTTC
CDR3: CASSPLGAGGHNEQYF

size: once
V: TRBV29-1
D: NA
J: TRBJ2-3
DNA: TGCAGCGTTGATCAGGGTAGCACAGATACGCAGTATTTT
CDR3: CSVDQGSTDTQYF

size: NA
V: TRBV11-2
D: NA
J: TRBJ1-4
DNA: TGTGCCAGCCGAGAACTTGAAAAACTGTTTTTT
CDR3: CASRELEKLFF

size: NA
V: TRBV7-2
D: TRBD2
J: TRBJ2-3
DNA: TGTGGTAGCGGGAGAGGGGCGACAGATACGCAGTATTTT
CDR3: CGSGRGATDTQYF

size: few
V: TRBV9
D: TRBD2
J: TRBJ2-4
DNA: TGTGCCAGCAGCGTAGATTCTAGCGGGGATATTCAGTACTTC
CDR3: CASSVDSSGDIQYF

size: NA
V: TRBV28
D: TRBD2
J: TRBJ2-7
DNA: TGTGCCAGCAGTCCCGGGACTAGCGTGAGACACGAGCAGTACTTC
CDR3: CASSPGTSVRHEQYF

size: NA
V: TRBV9
D: NA
J: TRBJ2-2
DNA: TGTGCCAGCAGCTCAGGAAGGGACACCGGGGAGCTGTTTTTT
CDR3: CASSSGRDTGELFF

size: once
V: TRBV19
D: NA
J: TRBJ2-7
DNA: TGTGCCGCGGGGGACACAGTCTCCTACGAGCAGTACTTC
CDR3: CAAGDTVSYEQYF

size: many
V: TRBV5-1
D: NA
J: TRBJ2-1
DNA: TGCGCCAGCAGCCCCCGCAGGGCGGGGCGTGACAATGAGCAGTTCTTC
CDR3: CASSPRRAGRDNEQFF

size: NA
V: TRBV11-2
D: NA
J: TRBJ2-5
DNA: TGTGCCAGCAGCCCCCCGGGGACTCAAGAGACCCAGTACTTC
CDR3: CASSPPGTQETQYF